These 8 T cell receptor beta chains share one sample of origin, sequenced in a study of CD8+ T cells in alopecia areata (dated by TCRdb to 2016 to 2019). Pooled mouse cutaneous lymph node cells were stained for CD4, CD8alpha, NKG2D, NKG2ACE and other markers, then sorted on a BD Influx. Libraries were built with the immunoSEQ multiplex PCR assay. RNA was extracted from all samples and reverse transcribed into cDNA, which served as template for TCR sequencing. The table was pulled from immuneACCESS by TCRdb, which kept in-frame rearrangements only. Such tables lose some clones; where checked, under half of the loss comes from unresolved V genes, and the rest has no known cause. This sample has about 270,000 clones in the table, none counted a single time. The ten most abundant clones make up 0.9% to 1.5% of the sample. The sequenced material came from CD4+ T cells sorted from a lymph node. The origin of the receptors is a C3H/HeJ mouse with alopecia areata. Mice in this strain carry MHC haplotype H2-k.

Comment on this clone: Germline and genes: mouse. The read ends 4 residues before the CDR3 terminus; that terminus is restored from the germline J gene. This chain links TRBV13-3 with TRBJ2-5; the match to TRBD2 covers 8 bases. CDR1 NNHDY and CDR2 SYVADS come from the germline V gene. The CDR3 is 14 residues long. The CDR3 DNA, read in part, is TGTGCCAGCAGTGAGGGGGGGCGCGAAGAC. This sequence encodes CASSEGGRED. The whole CDR3 sequence is CASSEGGREDTQYF. Based on the CDR3 plus reference TRBV13-3 and TRBJ2-5, the full variable domain is EAAVTQSPRSKVAVTGGKVTLSCHQTNNHDYMYWYRQDTGHGLRLIHYSYVADSTEKGDIPDGYKASRPSQENFSLILELASLSQTAVYFCASSEGGREDTQYFGPGTRLLVL.

This clone was found a few times. Mouse gene names and germline throughout. Read sequence stops 4 residues before the CDR3 end, and the germline J gene provides the missing end. V and J are TRBV1 and TRBJ1-1; 10 nucleotides align to TRBD1. This CDR3 spans 16 amino acids. CDR1 and CDR2 from the germline V gene are NSQYPW and LRSPGD (reference sequence). V shed 3 bases and J 3 bases; nucleotides not matched to a gene: 7. Incomplete CDR3 DNA: TGCACCTGCAGTGCTCCGGGACAGGGGAGAGACACA. Its translation: CTCSAPGQGRDT. The whole CDR3 reads CTCSAPGQGRDTEVFF.

This clone was found a few times. Germline and genes: mouse. CDR3 DNA (partial): TGTGCCAGCAGTTGGGGGGGATCTGCAGAA. This encodes CASSWGGSAE. The CDR3 as a whole reads CASSWGGSAETLYF. V and J are TRBV13-3 and TRBJ2-3; TRBD2 matches 8 bases. The sequence runs out 4 residues before the end of the CDR3; the remainder is reconstructed from the germline J gene. Germline CDR1 NNHDY, CDR2 SYVADS. The CDR3 totals 14 residues. The V segment lost 4 bases and the J segment 2 bases; nucleotides outside the gene matches: 3.

This clone has more than one count but fewer than ten. Genes and germline are mouse. The read ends 4 residues early relative to the CDR3; the germline J gene fills the gap. This chain links TRBV13-1 with TRBJ2-2; TRBD2 matches at 12 bases. From germline, CDR1 is NSHNY and CDR2 SYGAGN. The V segment lost 4 bases and the J segment 3 bases; nucleotides outside the gene matches: 4. CDR3 length: 16 residues. The CDR3 here is CASSPTGGAYTGQLYF. Partial CDR3 DNA: TGTGCCAGCAGTCCGACTGGGGGGGCATACACCGGG.

In regard to this clone: Gene names refer to mouse genes. The read terminates 4 residues before the CDR3 end, so the remaining end is supplied by the germline J gene. The chain uses TRBV17 and TRBJ2-4; 9 bases are a match to TRBD1. The germline CDR1 and CDR2 sequences are MNHDT and YYDKIL. The junction had 2 bases not matched to a gene; V was cut back by 8 bases and J by 2 bases. CDR3 length equals 13 residues. CDR3 DNA, as far as it was read: TGTGCTAGCGGGACAGGGTTTCAAAAC. This translates into CASGTGFQN. The full CDR3 sequence reads CASGTGFQNTLYF. The full variable domain, rest sourced from reference TRBV17 and TRBJ2-4, is DTTVKQNPRYKLARVGKPVNLICSQTMNHDTMYWYQKKPNQAPKLLLFYYDKILNREADTFEKFQSSRPNNSFCSLYIGSAGLEYSAMYLCASGTGFQNTLYFGAGTRLSVL.

In this sample, this clone turned up many times. Mouse gene names apply. From the germline J gene comes the end of the CDR3, since the read stops 4 residues before it. The chain carries TRBV13-1 and TRBJ2-2; 10 bases line up with TRBD2. With 0 bases clipped from V and 0 bases from J, the junction kept 5 bases outside the gene matches. CDR3 length: 18 residues. Germline V gives CDR1 NSHNY, CDR2 SYGAGN. CDR3 sequence reads: CASSDASDWGANTGQLYF. The DNA read from the CDR3 is TGTGCCAGCAGTGATGCCTCCGACTGGGGGGCAAACACCGGG.

This clone appeared a few times. Gene names denote mouse genes. Other DNA sequences in this sample translate to the same CDR3. The CDR3 region is CASSQTDNSPLYF. The part of the CDR3 DNA that was read is TGTGCCAGCAGCCAAACAGATAATTCGCCC. V gene TRBV5 combines with J gene TRBJ1-6; no clear D gene. Sequencing ends 3 residues short of the CDR3 end; the germline J gene provides the rest. TRBJ1-6 is flagged as an ORF with uncertain function. V was shortened by 2 bases and J by 5 bases, with 4 bases between the two germline ends. This CDR3 has 13 amino acids. CDR1 is LGHNA, CDR2 YNLKQL, per germline (reference sequence).

This clone has only a few counts. Mouse germline and gene names are used. Read coverage stops 4 residues before the CDR3 terminus; the germline J gene supplies the remainder. The chain couples TRBV14 to TRBJ2-3; the D is unclear. Trimming left V 2 bases short and J 0 bases short, with 10 bases between. The CDR3 has 15 amino acids. From germline, CDR1 is SGHDT and CDR2 FRDEAV. CDR3 residues: CASSFDITSAETLYF. The part of the CDR3 DNA that was read is TGTGCCAGCAGTTTTGACATCACTAGTGCAGAA.